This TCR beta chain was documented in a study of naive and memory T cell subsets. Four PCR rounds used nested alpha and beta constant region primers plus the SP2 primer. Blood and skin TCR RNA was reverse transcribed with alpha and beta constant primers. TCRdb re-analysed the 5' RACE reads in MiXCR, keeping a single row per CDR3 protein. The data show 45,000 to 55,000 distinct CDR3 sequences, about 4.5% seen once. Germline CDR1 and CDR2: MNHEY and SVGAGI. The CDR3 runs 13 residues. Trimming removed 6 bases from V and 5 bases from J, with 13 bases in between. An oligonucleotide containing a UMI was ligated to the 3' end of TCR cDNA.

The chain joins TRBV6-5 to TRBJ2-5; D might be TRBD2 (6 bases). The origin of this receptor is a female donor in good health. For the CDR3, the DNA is TGTGCCAGCAGGCGGGGCTGGGGGGAGACCCAGTACTTC. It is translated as CASRRGWGETQYF.